Below are 30 T cell receptor beta chains sequenced from a single sample in a study of cytomegalovirus exposure and HLA in healthy donors. A multiplex PCR was run with 60 Vbeta primers and 13 Jbeta primers. Clones were sequenced by immunoSEQ multiplex PCR, and TCRdb holds only the in-frame ones, with some missing. The sample yields tens of thousands of clones, around three quarters seen once. Input material: PBMCs. The source of these receptors is a female donor in good health and CMV-seronegative.

This clone was observed a handful of times. The rearrangement links TRBV18 to TRBJ1-2; 8 nucleotides line up with TRBD1. Germline assignment: CDR1 KGHSH and CDR2 LQKENI. The CDR3 contains 18 residues. After removal of 0 bases from V and 5 bases from J, the junction contained 14 bases not matched to a gene. The CDR3 coding sequence is TGTGCCAGCTCACCACCGAATCTCGCAGGGGGCATTGGTTATGGCTACACCTTC. This sequence encodes CASSPPNLAGGIGYGYTF.

V and J are TRBV5-6 and TRBJ1-3, with D perhaps TRBD1 (6 bases). The V end was cut by 4 bases, the J end by 4 bases, with 15 bases between. This CDR3 region has 15 residues. Germline values: CDR1 SGHDT, CDR2 YYEEEE. CDR3 region: CASSLTGSEGNTIYF. CDR3 sequence (DNA): TGTGCCAGCAGCCTGACAGGTTCCGAGGGAAACACCATATATTTT.

This chain links TRBV18 with TRBJ2-2, with D hard to call. The V gene's germline CDR1 is KGHSH and CDR2 LQKENI. This CDR3 comprises 16 residues. V was trimmed by 3 bases and J by 0 bases, leaving 11 bases between them. The CDR3 region has the DNA TGTGCCAGCTCACCGTATGAGAGGTCGAACACCGGGGAGCTGTTTTTT. Protein product: CASSPYERSNTGELFF.

This chain links TRBV7-2 with TRBJ1-5, with a weak D call TRBD1 (5 bases). V lost 5 bases and J 3 bases, leaving 14 bases between the germline ends. CDR3 length: 15 amino acids. CDR1 SGHTA and CDR2 FQGNSA come from the germline V gene. The CDR3 DNA reads as TGTGCCAGCAGCATATTAGGGGATCCCAATCAGCCCCAGCATTTT. Translated: CASSILGDPNQPQHF.

J is TRBJ1-5 and V is TRBV4-3; the D gene is possibly TRBD1 (5 bases). V was clipped by 0 bases and J by 7 bases, with 13 bases between them. Germline CDR1 LGHNA, CDR2 YSLEER. This CDR3 is 15 amino acids long. CDR3: CASSQEEGLGQPQHF. As DNA, the CDR3 is TGCGCCAGCAGCCAAGAAGAGGGACTCGGACAGCCCCAGCATTTT.

The rearrangement links TRBV19 to TRBJ1-5; a possible D gene is TRBD1 (5 bases). Between the trimmed V and J ends, which lost 1 base and 5 bases, there was a span of 12 bases. CDR3 length: 15 amino acids. Germline CDR1 and CDR2: LNHDA and SQIVND (reference sequence). The CDR3 sequence: CASSIVAGIDQPQHF. The CDR3 DNA sequence: TGTGCCAGTAGTATAGTAGCAGGGATAGATCAGCCCCAGCATTTT. Full variable domain (outside the CDR3, taken from reference TRBV19 and TRBJ1-5): DGGITQSPKYLFRKEGQNVTLSCEQNLNHDAMYWYRQDPGQGLRLIYYSQIVNDFQKGDIAEGYSVSREKKESFPLTVTSAQKNPTAFYLCASSIVAGIDQPQHFGDGTRLSIL.

CDR3 amino acids: CASSFRDRGRGYTF. CDR3 in DNA: TGTGCCAGCAGCTTCCGGGACAGGGGGCGCGGCTACACCTTC. The chain carries TRBV7-2 and TRBJ1-2; 12 bases fit TRBD1. There are 14 residues in the CDR3. V dropped 3 bases and J dropped 8; count of bases not matched to a gene: 4. In germline, CDR1 is SGHTA, CDR2 FQGNSA.

V gene TRBV10-3 combines with J gene TRBJ2-1, with 7 bases aligning to TRBD2. Per germline, CDR1 ENHRY and CDR2 SYGVKD. Trimming cost V 0 bases and J 5 bases; bases outside gene matches: 4. This CDR3 is built from 15 residues. CDR3 region: CAISESPTSDNEQFF. The DNA of the CDR3 is TGTGCCATCAGTGAGTCCCCAACTAGCGACAATGAGCAGTTCTTC.

This clone appeared a single time. The chain couples TRBV6-6 to TRBJ2-2; possible D gene TRBD1, 6 bases. CDR1 and CDR2 (germline): MNHNY, SVGAGI (reference sequence). V lost 6 bases to trimming and J lost 7 bases, with 18 bases between them. The CDR3 has 15 residues. CDR3 loop: CASRPRGFIGGELFF. The CDR3 DNA follows: TGTGCCAGCAGGCCTAGGGGGTTTATAGGCGGGGAGCTGTTTTTT.

The V and J genes are TRBV4-2 and TRBJ1-1; D may be TRBD1 (5 bases). The V end was cut by 2 bases, the J end by 1 base, with 14 bases between. This CDR3 comprises 16 residues. Germline loops: CDR1 LGHNA, CDR2 YNFKEQ. The CDR3 loop reads CASSQQWGLSNTEAFF. CDR3 nucleotides: TGTGCCAGCAGCCAACAATGGGGACTTTCGAACACTGAAGCTTTCTTT.

This chain links TRBV7-2 with TRBJ1-1; 8 bases fit TRBD1. Trimming took 6 bases from V and 0 from J; bases not matched to a gene: 6. CDR3 size: 15 residues. CDR1 and CDR2 from the germline V gene are SGHTA and FQGNSA. The CDR3: CASRRQGTMNTEAFF. For the CDR3, the DNA is TGTGCCAGCAGACGACAGGGGACCATGAACACTGAAGCTTTCTTT.

The V call is TRBV11-2, the J call TRBJ1-2; TRBD1 might be the D (6 bases). Trimming removed 4 bases at V and 6 bases at J, with 15 bases between. Per the germline V gene, CDR1 is SGHAT and CDR2 is FQNNGV. CDR3 size: 14 residues. The CDR3 DNA follows: TGTGCCAGCAGCTACTCTTGGGGGCAGGATGGCTACACCTTC. Protein: CASSYSWGQDGYTF.

This sequence joins TRBV29-1 and TRBJ2-1; D uncertain. This CDR3 spans 11 amino acids. Germline V gene data show CDR1 as SQVTM and CDR2 as ANQGSEA. Trimming removed 7 bases at V and 12 bases at J, with 16 bases between. In DNA form, the CDR3 reads TGCAGCGAATTGTCCGGTGGTGGGCAGTTCTTC. It encodes CSELSGGGQFF.

The rearrangement links TRBV19 to TRBJ1-5; D call uncertain. The CDR3 is 12 amino acids. CDR1 is LNHDA, CDR2 SQIVND, per germline (reference sequence). Trimming removed 1 base at V and 7 bases at J, with 5 bases between. This chain's CDR3 is CASSIVGQPQHF. The DNA for the CDR3 is TGTGCCAGTAGTATAGTGGGCCAGCCCCAGCATTTT.

The chain joins TRBV7-8 to TRBJ1-4; 8 bases are shared with TRBD1. The CDR3 sequence is 16 residues long. V gave up 5 bases and J gave up 7 bases; unmatched junction bases: 12. Germline assignment: CDR1 SGHVS and CDR2 FQNEAQ. The CDR3 region is CASSPRSQGGSEKLFF. The CDR3 DNA reads as TGTGCCAGCAGCCCCAGGTCACAGGGGGGAAGTGAAAAACTGTTTTTT.

The J gene is TRBJ2-1, the V gene TRBV7-2, with 9 nucleotides matching TRBD1. The junction had 8 bases not matched to a gene; V was cut back by 4 bases and J by 4 bases. The CDR3 is made up of 16 amino acids. Germline V gene lookup returns CDR1 SGHTA and CDR2 FQGNSA. Here the CDR3 DNA reads TGTGCCAGCAGCTCACAGGGGGCAGTTTCATACAATGAGCAGTTCTTC. Amino acids: CASSSQGAVSYNEQFF.

The rearrangement links TRBV6-1 to TRBJ1-1; the D gene is possibly TRBD1 (5 bases). V was cut by 2 bases and J by 8 bases, with 15 bases left in between. Germline assignment: CDR1 MNHNS and CDR2 SASEGT. The CDR3 is 14 amino acids. The CDR3 coding sequence is TGTGCCAGCAGTGAACAGGGTCCCGAAGGGGAAGCTTTCTTT. As protein: CASSEQGPEGEAFF.

The chain is built from TRBV2 and TRBJ1-4, with D possibly being TRBD1 (5 bases). V was clipped by 7 bases and J by 8 bases, with 17 bases between them. This CDR3 is built from 14 residues. CDR1 SNHLY and CDR2 FYNNEI come from the germline V gene. CDR3 sequence reads: CASTTRPGGEKLFF. DNA for the CDR3: TGTGCCAGCACAACCCGGCCTGGGGGGGAAAAACTGTTTTTT.

The rearrangement joins TRBV5-4 to TRBJ2-5; possible D gene TRBD2, 5 bases. Trimming pared 6 bases from V and 2 bases from J, leaving 8 bases between. Per the germline V gene, CDR1 is SGHNT and CDR2 is YYREEE (reference sequence). This CDR3 region has 12 residues. CDR3 amino acids: CASKGGQETQYF. The CDR3 DNA reads TGTGCCAGCAAAGGCGGGCAAGAGACCCAGTACTTC.

The rearrangement links TRBV5-6 to TRBJ2-2; 12 bases map to TRBD2. After removal of 7 bases from V and 6 bases from J, the junction contained 7 bases not matched to a gene. This CDR3 region has 15 residues. Germline loops: CDR1 SGHDT, CDR2 YYEEEE. Written as DNA, the CDR3 is TGTGCCAGCCAATGGACTAGCGGGGCCGCCGGGGAGCTGTTTTTT. Protein sequence: CASQWTSGAAGELFF.

The chain combines TRBV7-2 with TRBJ2-5; D remains ambiguous. Germline CDR1 reads SGHTA; CDR2 reads FQGNSA. The CDR3 spans 10 residues. V shed 5 bases and J shed 4 bases, with 2 bases lying between them. As DNA, the CDR3 is TGTGCCAGCAGCCTAGAGACCCAGTACTTC. Its protein product is CASSLETQYF.

V and J are TRBV6-5 and TRBJ1-2, with 7 nucleotides matching TRBD1. The trim removed 5 bases at V and 2 bases at J, leaving 5 bases unmatched. Germline CDR1 MNHEY, CDR2 SVGAGI. The CDR3 spans 14 residues. CDR3 in amino acids: CASSRGLQNYGYTF. CDR3 DNA sequence: TGTGCCAGCAGTAGGGGGCTTCAGAACTATGGCTACACCTTC.

This chain joins TRBV28 and TRBJ1-3; no firm D call. This CDR3 comprises 15 residues. Germline CDR1 is MDHEN and CDR2 is SYDVKM. V was pared by 7 bases and J by 0 bases, with 13 bases between. The chain's CDR3 is CASTTDGNSGNTIYF. The CDR3 region has the DNA TGTGCCAGCACCACCGACGGGAACTCTGGAAACACCATATATTTT.

V gene TRBV18 combines with J gene TRBJ1-2; D is perhaps TRBD1 (5 bases). This CDR3 comprises 16 residues. Trimming shortened V by 1 base and J by 6 bases, and 18 bases separated the two germline ends. CDR1 is KGHSH, CDR2 LQKENI, per germline. CDR3 nucleotide sequence: TGTGCCAGCTCACCACGGGGGGTCTCCGGGACCAATGGCTACACCTTC. Its protein is CASSPRGVSGTNGYTF.

The V and J genes are TRBV4-1 and TRBJ2-1; 8 bases are a match to TRBD1. Germline CDR1 is MGHRA and CDR2 is YSYEKL. The CDR3 consists of 16 residues. The trim removed 2 bases at V and 4 bases at J, leaving 7 bases unmatched. DNA of the CDR3: TGCGCCAGCAGCCAACCAGGCCGGGACAGGTACAATGAGCAGTTCTTC. Its translation: CASSQPGRDRYNEQFF.

The rearrangement uses TRBV5-1 and TRBJ2-1; 12 bases are a match to TRBD2. J lost 6 bases, V lost 7 bases, and 5 bases had no gene match. The CDR3 is 14 residues long. Germline V lookup: CDR1 SGHRS, CDR2 YFSETQ. The CDR3 reads CASALAGGPNEQFF. DNA of the CDR3: TGCGCCAGCGCCCTAGCGGGGGGGCCCAATGAGCAGTTCTTC.

CDR3 sequence: CASSQAQRGFNEQFF. In nucleotides, the CDR3 is TGTGCCAGCAGCCAAGCCCAGCGGGGGTTTAATGAGCAGTTCTTC. The chain recombines TRBV14 with TRBJ2-1; 8 nucleotides line up with TRBD2. The CDR3 contains 15 residues. Trimming cost V 1 base and J 7 bases; bases outside gene matches: 6. Germline assignment: CDR1 SGHDN and CDR2 FVKESK.

J is TRBJ2-1 and V is TRBV4-3; TRBD2 agrees at 8 bases. The CDR3 has 15 amino acids. Germline trimming cut 4 bases from V and 6 bases from J; bases unmatched to any gene: 8. CDR1 and CDR2 (germline): LGHNA, YSLEER. DNA for the CDR3: TGCGCCAGCAGCCCGGGACTAGGGGGAACCAATGAGCAGTTCTTC. Its translation is CASSPGLGGTNEQFF.

About this clone: Germline is not matched at one junction end, which may reflect a read error. V gene TRBV7-9 combines with J gene TRBJ1-4, with 9 bases matching TRBD1. The CDR3 extends over 14 amino acids. CDR1 and CDR2 (germline): SEHNR, FQNEAQ (reference sequence). The CDR3 protein is CSSSKQGAFEKLFF. The CDR3 nucleotides are TGTTCCAGCAGCAAACAGGGGGCATTTGAAAAACTGTTTTTT.

This clone was counted a few times. The chain carries TRBV10-3 and TRBJ2-5, with TRBD2 as a possible D gene (5 bases). The CDR3 spans 12 residues. Germline V gene data show CDR1 as ENHRY and CDR2 as SYGVKD. V shed 8 bases and J shed 2 bases, with 9 bases lying between them. The CDR3 is CAIGREQETQYF. The CDR3 DNA follows: TGTGCCATCGGACGGGAACAAGAGACCCAGTACTTC.